Listed below are T cell receptor beta chains from one sample, sequenced in a study of shared T cell receptors in the human thymus. The data were produced by immunoSEQ multiplex PCR, yet TCRdb's version contains in-frame clones alone and is incomplete. The sample shows 500,000 to 850,000 clones, 87% of them seen only once. These data also formed part of another study, on human thymus T cells.

The sample was thymocytes. The receptor source for this set is a boy under two years old with a congenital heart defect. The CDR3 runs from the conserved cysteine through the conserved F or W. Each record gives: D gene, J gene, clone size, V gene, CDR3 protein, CDR3 DNA. D genes are given only for firm matches. Some rows have no size entry. The others give once, few or many, or a class for an expanded clone.

D gene: TRBD2; J gene: TRBJ2-3; clone size: -; V gene: TRBV7-2; CDR3 protein: CASSSRLAGEPHTQYF; CDR3 DNA: TGTGCCAGCAGCTCCAGACTAGCGGGCGAGCCTCATACGCAGTATTTT
D gene: TRBD2; J gene: TRBJ2-1; clone size: -; V gene: TRBV5-6; CDR3 protein: CASSLELGLAGENEQFF; CDR3 DNA: TGTGCCAGCAGCTTGGAGCTTGGACTAGCTGGAGAGAATGAGCAGTTCTTC
D gene: TRBD1; J gene: TRBJ1-1; clone size: -; V gene: TRBV6-4; CDR3 protein: CASSDAEGAAFF; CDR3 DNA: TGTGCCAGCAGTGACGCGGAGGGGGCGGCTTTCTTT
D gene: TRBD1; J gene: TRBJ2-7; clone size: -; V gene: TRBV7-9; CDR3 protein: CASSPGQGYEQYF; CDR3 DNA: TGTGCCAGCAGCCCCGGACAGGGATACGAGCAGTACTTC
D gene: TRBD1; J gene: TRBJ2-7; clone size: -; V gene: TRBV5-5; CDR3 protein: CASSLAGTGSSYEQYF; CDR3 DNA: TGTGCCAGCAGCTTGGCCGGGACAGGGAGCTCCTACGAGCAGTACTTC
D gene: TRBD2; J gene: TRBJ2-1; clone size: once; V gene: TRBV28; CDR3 protein: CASTSSGTYNEQFF; CDR3 DNA: TGTGCCAGCACCAGTAGCGGGACCTACAATGAGCAGTTCTTC
D gene: -; J gene: TRBJ1-4; clone size: -; V gene: TRBV21-1; CDR3 protein: CASNLDRGRVVTNEKLFF; CDR3 DNA: TGTGCCAGCAACCTTGACAGGGGCCGGGTAGTTACTAATGAAAAACTGTTTTTT
D gene: -; J gene: TRBJ2-5; clone size: -; V gene: TRBV29-1; CDR3 protein: CSVEDSLQETQYF; CDR3 DNA: TGCAGCGTTGAGGACAGTCTCCAAGAGACCCAGTACTTC
D gene: TRBD2; J gene: TRBJ2-1; clone size: once; V gene: TRBV4-1; CDR3 protein: CASSLTSGTLYNEQFF; CDR3 DNA: TGCGCCAGCAGTCTAACTAGCGGGACGTTATACAATGAGCAGTTCTTC
D gene: TRBD1; J gene: TRBJ2-4; clone size: -; V gene: TRBV5-6; CDR3 protein: CASSSNRTGLKNIQYF; CDR3 DNA: TGTGCCAGCAGCTCAAACAGGACAGGATTAAAAAACATTCAGTACTTC
D gene: -; J gene: TRBJ2-3; clone size: -; V gene: TRBV5-4; CDR3 protein: CASSLGRETAGDTQYF; CDR3 DNA: TGTGCCAGCAGCTTGGGTAGGGAGACCGCCGGAGATACGCAGTATTTT
D gene: TRBD2; J gene: TRBJ2-3; clone size: -; V gene: TRBV4-1; CDR3 protein: CASSQEDGGGTDTQYF; CDR3 DNA: TGCGCCAGCAGCCAAGAGGATGGGGGAGGGACGGATACGCAGTATTTT
D gene: -; J gene: TRBJ1-1; clone size: -; V gene: TRBV19; CDR3 protein: CASSIVGGSEAFF; CDR3 DNA: TGTGCCAGTAGTATAGTAGGGGGTTCTGAAGCTTTCTTT
D gene: -; J gene: TRBJ2-3; clone size: -; V gene: TRBV6-5; CDR3 protein: CASSYRGRGSGDTQYF; CDR3 DNA: TGTGCCAGCAGTTACCGAGGTCGGGGTTCAGGAGATACGCAGTATTTT
D gene: TRBD1; J gene: TRBJ1-2; clone size: -; V gene: TRBV18; CDR3 protein: CASRGTVNYGYTF; CDR3 DNA: TGTGCCAGCCGGGGGACAGTTAACTATGGCTACACCTTC
D gene: -; J gene: TRBJ1-2; clone size: -; V gene: TRBV4-3; CDR3 protein: CASSQERGYYGYTF; CDR3 DNA: TGCGCCAGCAGCCAAGAAAGGGGTTACTATGGCTACACCTTC
D gene: TRBD1; J gene: TRBJ2-7; clone size: -; V gene: TRBV30; CDR3 protein: CAWSLDRQGQPSGSYEQYF; CDR3 DNA: TGTGCCTGGAGTCTCGATCGCCAGGGACAGCCCTCTGGATCCTACGAGCAGTACTTC
D gene: TRBD1; J gene: TRBJ1-1; clone size: -; V gene: TRBV6-1; CDR3 protein: CASSDWTGGAPGPLNTEAFF; CDR3 DNA: TGTGCCAGCAGTGATTGGACAGGGGGCGCGCCGGGCCCCCTGAACACTGAAGCTTTCTTT
D gene: -; J gene: TRBJ1-5; clone size: -; V gene: TRBV7-2; CDR3 protein: CASSPSGESNQPQHF; CDR3 DNA: TGTGCCAGCAGCCCCTCAGGGGAAAGCAATCAGCCCCAGCATTTT
D gene: TRBD1; J gene: TRBJ1-6; clone size: -; V gene: TRBV2; CDR3 protein: CASRTGGSPLHF; CDR3 DNA: TGTGCCAGCAGGACAGGGGGTTCACCCCTCCACTTT
D gene: -; J gene: TRBJ2-3; clone size: few; V gene: TRBV19; CDR3 protein: CASKLSISTDTQYF; CDR3 DNA: TGTGCCAGTAAATTGTCAATTAGCACAGATACGCAGTATTTT
D gene: -; J gene: TRBJ1-1; clone size: -; V gene: TRBV6-5; CDR3 protein: CASRTPRVSPDEAFF; CDR3 DNA: TGTGCCAGCAGAACCCCCAGGGTCTCGCCCGATGAAGCTTTCTTT
D gene: TRBD2; J gene: TRBJ2-7; clone size: -; V gene: TRBV11-3; CDR3 protein: CASSPGALAGDLSYEQYF; CDR3 DNA: TGTGCCAGCAGCCCCGGCGCTTTAGCGGGGGATCTCTCCTACGAGCAGTACTTC
D gene: -; J gene: TRBJ2-7; clone size: -; V gene: TRBV6-1; CDR3 protein: CASRNRDFLYEQYF; CDR3 DNA: TGTGCCAGCAGGAACAGGGATTTCCTCTACGAGCAGTACTTC
D gene: -; J gene: TRBJ2-7; clone size: -; V gene: TRBV5-4; CDR3 protein: CASSLGVVGVTYEQYF; CDR3 DNA: TGTGCCAGCAGCTTGGGGGTCGTGGGAGTGACGTACGAGCAGTACTTC
D gene: -; J gene: TRBJ2-7; clone size: -; V gene: TRBV4-1; CDR3 protein: CASSQGRTVRSYEQYF; CDR3 DNA: TGCGCCAGCAGCCAAGGCAGGACAGTTCGCTCCTACGAGCAGTACTTC
D gene: -; J gene: TRBJ2-7; clone size: -; V gene: TRBV13; CDR3 protein: CASSSSTRTYEQYF; CDR3 DNA: TGTGCCAGCAGCTCTTCGACAAGAACCTACGAGCAGTACTTC
D gene: TRBD1; J gene: TRBJ2-7; clone size: -; V gene: TRBV4-1; CDR3 protein: CASSPRDREREQYF; CDR3 DNA: TGCGCCAGCAGCCCGCGGGACAGGGAGAGGGAGCAGTACTTC
D gene: -; J gene: TRBJ2-7; clone size: -; V gene: TRBV25-1; CDR3 protein: CASSDLEASPYEQYF; CDR3 DNA: TGTGCCAGCAGTGATCTAGAGGCTTCCCCCTACGAGCAGTACTTC
D gene: -; J gene: TRBJ2-3; clone size: -; V gene: TRBV25-1; CDR3 protein: CASSETGTSTDTQYF; CDR3 DNA: TGTGCCAGCAGTGAAACGGGGACTAGCACAGATACGCAGTATTTT
D gene: TRBD2; J gene: TRBJ2-1; clone size: -; V gene: TRBV9; CDR3 protein: CASSLLTSGRASSYNEQFF; CDR3 DNA: TGTGCCAGCAGCCTCCTGACTAGCGGGAGGGCCTCCTCCTACAATGAGCAGTTCTTC
D gene: -; J gene: TRBJ1-2; clone size: -; V gene: TRBV7-8; CDR3 protein: CASSLGVWGQDGYTF; CDR3 DNA: TGTGCCAGCAGCTTAGGAGTTTGGGGGCAGGATGGCTACACCTTC
D gene: -; J gene: TRBJ1-5; clone size: once; V gene: TRBV28; CDR3 protein: CASSPRAGQPQHF; CDR3 DNA: TGTGCCAGCAGTCCGCGGGCGGGTCAGCCCCAGCATTTT
D gene: TRBD2; J gene: TRBJ2-1; clone size: once; V gene: TRBV6-6; CDR3 protein: CASSYMTGGVDEQFF; CDR3 DNA: TGTGCCAGCAGTTATATGACGGGGGGGGTGGATGAGCAGTTCTTC
D gene: TRBD2; J gene: TRBJ2-1; clone size: -; V gene: TRBV11-3; CDR3 protein: CASSVSGRANEQFF; CDR3 DNA: TGTGCCAGCAGCGTTAGCGGGAGGGCTAATGAGCAGTTCTTC
D gene: -; J gene: TRBJ2-1; clone size: -; V gene: TRBV25-1; CDR3 protein: CASSGGSRPYNEQFF; CDR3 DNA: TGTGCCAGCAGCGGAGGGAGCAGACCCTACAATGAGCAGTTCTTC
D gene: -; J gene: TRBJ2-1; clone size: -; V gene: TRBV4-1; CDR3 protein: CASSQGPGNTYNEQFF; CDR3 DNA: TGCGCCAGCAGCCAAGGGCCGGGAAATACCTACAATGAGCAGTTCTTC
D gene: TRBD2; J gene: TRBJ2-1; clone size: -; V gene: TRBV5-5; CDR3 protein: CASSLTSGRTLSYNEQFF; CDR3 DNA: TGTGCCAGCAGCTTGACTAGCGGGAGGACCCTCTCCTACAATGAGCAGTTCTTC
D gene: TRBD2; J gene: TRBJ2-2; clone size: few; V gene: TRBV4-3; CDR3 protein: CASSQVGGLAGGRSTGELFF; CDR3 DNA: TGCGCCAGCAGCCAAGTCGGCGGGCTAGCGGGGGGGCGGAGCACCGGGGAGCTGTTTTTT
D gene: -; J gene: TRBJ1-5; clone size: -; V gene: TRBV28; CDR3 protein: CASSWETDYSNQPQHF; CDR3 DNA: TGTGCCAGCAGTTGGGAGACGGATTATAGCAATCAGCCCCAGCATTTT
D gene: -; J gene: TRBJ1-4; clone size: -; V gene: TRBV7-9; CDR3 protein: CASSLGSPSRVGEKLFF; CDR3 DNA: TGTGCCAGCAGCTTAGGGAGTCCGTCCAGGGTCGGAGAAAAACTGTTTTTT
D gene: TRBD2; J gene: TRBJ2-3; clone size: -; V gene: TRBV29-1; CDR3 protein: CSVPLAGGPIYSTDTQYF; CDR3 DNA: TGCAGCGTTCCACTAGCGGGGGGGCCAATTTATAGCACAGATACGCAGTATTTT
D gene: TRBD1; J gene: TRBJ1-5; clone size: -; V gene: TRBV2; CDR3 protein: CASRAGTEFVNQPQHF; CDR3 DNA: TGTGCCAGCAGGGCCGGGACAGAGTTCGTAAATCAGCCCCAGCATTTT
D gene: TRBD1; J gene: TRBJ1-2; clone size: -; V gene: TRBV5-8; CDR3 protein: CASSTGQGLIPNYGYTF; CDR3 DNA: TGTGCCAGCAGCACCGGACAGGGCCTAATCCCTAACTATGGCTACACCTTC
D gene: -; J gene: TRBJ1-3; clone size: -; V gene: TRBV27; CDR3 protein: CASSTGGDGNTIYF; CDR3 DNA: TGTGCCAGCAGTACCGGGGGTGACGGAAACACCATATATTTT
D gene: TRBD1; J gene: TRBJ2-7; clone size: once; V gene: TRBV5-4; CDR3 protein: CASREPGQGHYEQYF; CDR3 DNA: TGTGCCAGCAGGGAGCCGGGACAGGGACACTACGAGCAGTACTTC
D gene: -; J gene: TRBJ1-2; clone size: -; V gene: TRBV28; CDR3 protein: CASSFRGEGNYGYTF; CDR3 DNA: TGTGCCAGCAGTTTTCGGGGAGAAGGTAACTATGGCTACACCTTC
D gene: TRBD1; J gene: TRBJ1-3; clone size: once; V gene: TRBV11-2; CDR3 protein: CASSLDPQGANTIYF; CDR3 DNA: TGTGCCAGCAGCTTAGATCCCCAGGGGGCGAACACCATATATTTT
D gene: TRBD1; J gene: TRBJ2-3; clone size: -; V gene: TRBV5-4; CDR3 protein: CASSNRGRTQYF; CDR3 DNA: TGTGCCAGCAGCAACAGGGGTCGTACGCAGTATTTT
D gene: -; J gene: TRBJ1-2; clone size: -; V gene: TRBV6-1; CDR3 protein: CASTFTKTLVVDYTF; CDR3 DNA: TGTGCCAGCACCTTCACGAAGACTCTCGTAGTTGACTACACCTTC
D gene: TRBD1; J gene: TRBJ1-4; clone size: once; V gene: TRBV25-1; CDR3 protein: CATGLYRGTDEKLFF; CDR3 DNA: TGTGCCACCGGGTTATATCGCGGGACAGACGAAAAACTGTTTTTT
D gene: TRBD2; J gene: TRBJ2-7; clone size: -; V gene: TRBV14; CDR3 protein: CASCPGTAGGYEQYF; CDR3 DNA: TGTGCCAGCTGCCCCGGGACGGCGGGGGGATACGAGCAGTACTTC
D gene: -; J gene: TRBJ2-7; clone size: -; V gene: TRBV28; CDR3 protein: CASSLKGLSGSLGEQYF; CDR3 DNA: TGTGCCAGCAGTTTAAAAGGTCTCAGCGGATCCTTAGGCGAGCAGTACTTC
D gene: TRBD1; J gene: TRBJ2-3; clone size: -; V gene: TRBV19; CDR3 protein: CASSIPTGPRTDTQYF; CDR3 DNA: TGTGCCAGTAGTATCCCGACAGGGCCTCGCACAGATACGCAGTATTTT
D gene: TRBD1; J gene: TRBJ2-7; clone size: -; V gene: TRBV14; CDR3 protein: CASGNGTAIYEQYF; CDR3 DNA: TGTGCCAGCGGGAACGGGACAGCTATCTACGAGCAGTACTTC
D gene: -; J gene: TRBJ1-4; clone size: once; V gene: TRBV15; CDR3 protein: CATSRAPRARTLNEKLFF; CDR3 DNA: TGTGCCACCAGCAGAGCCCCCAGGGCCCGGACCCTTAATGAAAAACTGTTTTTT
D gene: TRBD2; J gene: TRBJ2-7; clone size: -; V gene: TRBV29-1; CDR3 protein: CSAGGVGEQYF; CDR3 DNA: TGCAGCGCTGGGGGGGTAGGCGAGCAGTACTTC
D gene: TRBD1; J gene: TRBJ1-3; clone size: -; V gene: TRBV5-1; CDR3 protein: CASSLGDSSGNTIYF; CDR3 DNA: TGCGCCAGCAGCTTGGGGGACAGCTCTGGAAACACCATATATTTT
D gene: TRBD1; J gene: TRBJ2-2; clone size: -; V gene: TRBV27; CDR3 protein: CASSPGTGNTGELFF; CDR3 DNA: TGTGCCAGCAGTCCAGGGACAGGGAACACCGGGGAGCTGTTTTTT
D gene: TRBD1; J gene: TRBJ2-2; clone size: -; V gene: TRBV6-5; CDR3 protein: CASEGQSTGELFF; CDR3 DNA: TGTGCCAGTGAGGGACAGTCGACCGGGGAGCTGTTTTTT